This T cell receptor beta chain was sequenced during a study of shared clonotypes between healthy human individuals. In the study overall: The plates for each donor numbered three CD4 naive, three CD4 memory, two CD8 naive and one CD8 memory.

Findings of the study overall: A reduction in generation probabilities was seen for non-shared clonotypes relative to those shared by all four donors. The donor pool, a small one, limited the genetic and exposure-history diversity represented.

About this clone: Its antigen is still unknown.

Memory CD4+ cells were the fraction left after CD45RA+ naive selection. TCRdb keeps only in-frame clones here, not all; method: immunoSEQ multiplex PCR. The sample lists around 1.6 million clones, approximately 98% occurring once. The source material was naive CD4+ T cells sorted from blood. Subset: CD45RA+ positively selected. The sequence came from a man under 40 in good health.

In DNA, the CDR3 is TGTGCCAGCAGTGAACGCGGGGGTTCTTACAATGAGCAGTTCTTC. Protein sequence: CASSERGGSYNEQFF. The chain recombines TRBV25-1 with TRBJ2-1; 7 bases fit TRBD2. CDR3 length equals 15 residues. Germline CDR1 MGHDK, CDR2 SYGVNS. V lost 2 bases and J lost 4; bases outside the gene matches: 5.